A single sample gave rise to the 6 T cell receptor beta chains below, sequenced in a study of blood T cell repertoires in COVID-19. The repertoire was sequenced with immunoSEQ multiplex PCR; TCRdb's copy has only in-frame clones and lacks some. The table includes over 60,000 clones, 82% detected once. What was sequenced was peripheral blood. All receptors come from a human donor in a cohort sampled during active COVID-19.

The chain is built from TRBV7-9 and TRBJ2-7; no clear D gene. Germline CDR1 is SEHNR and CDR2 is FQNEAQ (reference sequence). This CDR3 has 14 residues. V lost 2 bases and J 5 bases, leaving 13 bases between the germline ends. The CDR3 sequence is CASSLRLSVDEQYF. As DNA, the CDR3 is TGTGCCAGCAGCTTACGACTTAGTGTCGACGAGCAGTACTTC.

The CDR3 region is CASSIGQGENQPQHF. The CDR3 nucleotides read TGTGCCAGCAGCATAGGACAGGGGGAAAATCAGCCCCAGCATTTT. The genes are TRBV7-9 and TRBJ1-5; 10 bases line up with TRBD1. The CDR3 is made up of 15 amino acids. CDR1 is SEHNR and CDR2 is FQNEAQ in the germline V gene (reference sequence). V lost 5 bases, J lost 4 bases, and 5 bases stayed unmatched.

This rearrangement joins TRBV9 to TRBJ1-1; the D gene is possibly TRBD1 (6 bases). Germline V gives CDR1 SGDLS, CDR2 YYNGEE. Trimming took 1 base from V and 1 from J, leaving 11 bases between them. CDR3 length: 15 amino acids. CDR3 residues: CASSVSGQTNTEAFF. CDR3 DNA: TGTGCCAGCAGCGTAAGCGGACAGACGAACACTGAAGCTTTCTTT.

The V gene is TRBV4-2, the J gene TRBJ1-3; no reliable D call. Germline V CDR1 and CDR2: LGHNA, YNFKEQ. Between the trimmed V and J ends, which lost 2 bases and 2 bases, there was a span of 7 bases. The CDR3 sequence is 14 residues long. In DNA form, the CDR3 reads TGTGCCAGCAGCCAAACCAGTGCTGGAAACACCATATATTTT. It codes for CASSQTSAGNTIYF.

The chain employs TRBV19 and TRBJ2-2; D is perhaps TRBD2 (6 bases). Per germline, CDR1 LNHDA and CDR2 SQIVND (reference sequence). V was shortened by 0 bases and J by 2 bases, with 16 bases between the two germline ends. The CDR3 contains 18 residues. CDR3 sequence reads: CASSIDRRVSFNTGELFF. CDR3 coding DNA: TGTGCCAGTAGTATAGACAGGAGGGTCTCTTTTAACACCGGGGAGCTGTTTTTT.

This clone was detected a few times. For the CDR3, the DNA is TGTGCCAGCAGCTTAGAGGGGAACACCATATATTTT. Its translation: CASSLEGNTIYF. V is TRBV7-9 and J is TRBJ1-3, with D possibly being TRBD1 (5 bases). Germline CDR1 is SEHNR and CDR2 is FQNEAQ (reference sequence). This CDR3 is 12 amino acids long. V was trimmed by 1 base and J by 7 bases, leaving 5 bases between them.